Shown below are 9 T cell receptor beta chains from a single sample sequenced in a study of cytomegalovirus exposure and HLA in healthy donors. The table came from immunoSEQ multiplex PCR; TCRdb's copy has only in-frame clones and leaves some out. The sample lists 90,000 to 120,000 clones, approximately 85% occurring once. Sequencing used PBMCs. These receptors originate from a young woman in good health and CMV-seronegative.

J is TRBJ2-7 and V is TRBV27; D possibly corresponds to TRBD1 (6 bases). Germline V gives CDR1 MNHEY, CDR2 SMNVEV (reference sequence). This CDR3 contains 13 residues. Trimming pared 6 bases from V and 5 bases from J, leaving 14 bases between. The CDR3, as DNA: TGTGCCAGCAGCCTCAGGGGTGCGAACGAGCAGTACTTC. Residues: CASSLRGANEQYF.

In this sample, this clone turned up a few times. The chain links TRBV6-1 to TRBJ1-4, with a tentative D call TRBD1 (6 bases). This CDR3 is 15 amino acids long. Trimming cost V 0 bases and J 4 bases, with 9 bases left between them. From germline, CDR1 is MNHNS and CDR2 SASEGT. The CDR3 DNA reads TGTGCCAGCAGTGAAGCTATAGGGGGTAATGAAAAACTGTTTTTT. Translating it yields CASSEAIGGNEKLFF.

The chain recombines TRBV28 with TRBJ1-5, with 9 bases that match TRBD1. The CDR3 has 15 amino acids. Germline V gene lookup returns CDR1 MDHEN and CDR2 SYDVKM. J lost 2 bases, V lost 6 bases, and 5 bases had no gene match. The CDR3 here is CASRIQGAGNQPQHF. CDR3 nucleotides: TGTGCCAGCAGAATACAGGGGGCGGGCAATCAGCCCCAGCATTTT.

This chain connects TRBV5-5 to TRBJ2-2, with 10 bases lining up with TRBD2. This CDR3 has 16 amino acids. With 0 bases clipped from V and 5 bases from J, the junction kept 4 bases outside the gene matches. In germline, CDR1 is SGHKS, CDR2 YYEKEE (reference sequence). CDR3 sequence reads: CASSLERGGQTGELFF. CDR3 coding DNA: TGTGCCAGCAGCTTGGAGCGGGGGGGCCAAACCGGGGAGCTGTTTTTT.

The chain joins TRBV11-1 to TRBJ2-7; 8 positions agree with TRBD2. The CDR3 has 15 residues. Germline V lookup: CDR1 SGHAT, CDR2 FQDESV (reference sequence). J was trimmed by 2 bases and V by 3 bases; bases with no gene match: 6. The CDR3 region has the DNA TGTGCCAGCAGCTTCGAGCGGGGGAGCGCCTACGAGCAGTACTTC. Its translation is CASSFERGSAYEQYF.

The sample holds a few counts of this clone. CDR3 coding DNA: TGTGCCAGCAGCCAGACAGGGTCGGGGTCACCCCTCCACTTT. Encoded protein: CASSQTGSGSPLHF. V gene TRBV9 combines with J gene TRBJ1-6, with TRBD1 identical over 7 bases. Germline lookup yields CDR1 SGDLS and CDR2 YYNGEE. V shed 4 bases and J 10 bases; nucleotides not matched to a gene: 8. The CDR3 contains 14 residues.

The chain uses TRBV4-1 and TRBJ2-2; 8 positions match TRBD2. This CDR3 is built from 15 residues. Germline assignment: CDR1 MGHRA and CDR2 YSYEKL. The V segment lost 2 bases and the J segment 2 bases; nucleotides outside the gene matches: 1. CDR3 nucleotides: TGCGCCAGCAGCCAAAGCGGGGGAAACACCGGGGAGCTGTTTTTT. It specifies CASSQSGGNTGELFF.

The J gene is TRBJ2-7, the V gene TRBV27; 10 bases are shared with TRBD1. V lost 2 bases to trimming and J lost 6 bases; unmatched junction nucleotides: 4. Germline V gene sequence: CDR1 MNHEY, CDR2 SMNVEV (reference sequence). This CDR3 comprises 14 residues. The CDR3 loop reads CASSLGTGAREQYF. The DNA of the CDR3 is TGTGCCAGCAGTTTAGGGACAGGGGCCCGCGAGCAGTACTTC.

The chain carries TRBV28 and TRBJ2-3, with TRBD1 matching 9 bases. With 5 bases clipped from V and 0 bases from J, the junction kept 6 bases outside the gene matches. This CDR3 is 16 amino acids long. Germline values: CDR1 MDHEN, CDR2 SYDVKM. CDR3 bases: TGTGCCAGCAGTCCATGGGACAGGGTCAGCACAGATACGCAGTATTTT. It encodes CASSPWDRVSTDTQYF.